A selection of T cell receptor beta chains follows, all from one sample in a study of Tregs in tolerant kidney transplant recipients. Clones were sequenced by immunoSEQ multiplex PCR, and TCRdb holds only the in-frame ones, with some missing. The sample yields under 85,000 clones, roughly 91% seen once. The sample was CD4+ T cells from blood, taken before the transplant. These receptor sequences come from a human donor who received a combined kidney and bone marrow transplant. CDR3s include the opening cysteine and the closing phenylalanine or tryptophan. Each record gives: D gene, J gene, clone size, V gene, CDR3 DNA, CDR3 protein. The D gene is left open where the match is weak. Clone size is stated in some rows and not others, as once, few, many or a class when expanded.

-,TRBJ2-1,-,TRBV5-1,TGCGCCAGCAGCTTGGCCCCACCGCGGAATGAGCAGTTCTTC,CASSLAPPRNEQFF
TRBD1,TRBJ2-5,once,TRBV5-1,TGCGCCAGCAGCTTGGGTGACAGGGGAATCCAAGAGACCCAGTACTTC,CASSLGDRGIQETQYF
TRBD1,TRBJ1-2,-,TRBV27,TGTGCCAGCAGACCACAGGGGAATCAACCAAACTATGGCTACACCTTC,CASRPQGNQPNYGYTF
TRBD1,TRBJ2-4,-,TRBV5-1,TGCGCCAGCAGCTCCGGGACAGGGGCGGGATGGGACATTCAGTACTTC,CASSSGTGAGWDIQYF
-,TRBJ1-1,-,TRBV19,TGTGCCAGTAGTATCCTGGGAGGCACTGAAGCTTTCTTT,CASSILGGTEAFF
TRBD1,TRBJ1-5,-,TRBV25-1,TGTGCCAGCAGTGACGATATTTCAGGGGGCACTCAGCCCCAGCATTTT,CASSDDISGGTQPQHF
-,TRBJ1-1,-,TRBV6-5,TGTGCCAGCAGCTCGGAGGGGTGGGACACTGAAGCTTTCTTT,CASSSEGWDTEAFF
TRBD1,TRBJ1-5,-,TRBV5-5,TGTGCCAGCAGCTTGACAGGGGGAAGTTGGGGTCAGCCCCAGCATTTT,CASSLTGGSWGQPQHF
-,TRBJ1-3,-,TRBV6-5,TGTGCCAGCAGTGAGGGTTCTGGAAACACCATATATTTT,CASSEGSGNTIYF
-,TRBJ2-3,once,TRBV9,TGTGCCACAGGGCAGGGGCCCACAGATACGCAGTATTTT,CATGQGPTDTQYF
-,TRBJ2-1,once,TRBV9,TGTGCCAGCACCAGTAGATCAGGGCATGAGCAGTTCTTC,CASTSRSGHEQFF
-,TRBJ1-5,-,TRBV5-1,TGCGCCAGCAGCTTACAGGGTGGCAATCAGCCCCAGCATTTT,CASSLQGGNQPQHF
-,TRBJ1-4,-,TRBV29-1,TGCAGCGTACAGGATCCTAATGAAAAACTGTTTTTT,CSVQDPNEKLFF
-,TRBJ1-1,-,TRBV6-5,TGTGCCAGCAGACCCCCTTTGAGGACTGAAGCTTTCTTT,CASRPPLRTEAFF
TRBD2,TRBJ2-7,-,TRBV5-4,TGTGCCAGCAGCCCGTCGGGAGGGGCCTACGAGCAGTACTTC,CASSPSGGAYEQYF
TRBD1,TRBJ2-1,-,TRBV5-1,TGCGCCAGCAGCTTGGGGACAGGGACCAATGAGCAGTTCTTC,CASSLGTGTNEQFF
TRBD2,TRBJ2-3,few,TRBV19,TGTGCCAGTAGTCCTCTAGCGGGAGGGGCAGATACGCAGTATTTT,CASSPLAGGADTQYF
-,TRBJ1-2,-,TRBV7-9,TGTGCCAGCAGACCTTCCGGGACTAACTATGGCTACACCTTC,CASRPSGTNYGYTF
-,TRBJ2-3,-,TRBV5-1,TGCGCCAGCAGCTTTACTACGTCTGAAACAGATACGCAGTATTTT,CASSFTTSETDTQYF
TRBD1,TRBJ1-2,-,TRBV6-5,TGTGCCAGCAGCGGGACAGGGCATGGCTACACCTTC,CASSGTGHGYTF
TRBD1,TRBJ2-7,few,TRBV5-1,TGCGCCAGCGGCCCGGGACAGGGGGAAGAAAAGCAGTACTTC,CASGPGQGEEKQYF
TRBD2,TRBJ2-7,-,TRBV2,TGTGCCAGCAGTGAAGCGCTTCGAGCGGGAGGTACGGACGAGCAGTACTTC,CASSEALRAGGTDEQYF
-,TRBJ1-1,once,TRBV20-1,TGCAGGGGTCAAAGCGGGGACGTAGCTTTCTTT,CRGQSGDVAFF
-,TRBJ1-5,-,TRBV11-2,TGTGCCAGCAGTGATAGCGGGGAGAAGGGCAATCAGCCCCAGCATTTT,CASSDSGEKGNQPQHF
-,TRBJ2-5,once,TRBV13,TGTGCCAGCAGCTTAAGGCAGGGGCAAGAGACCCAGTACTTC,CASSLRQGQETQYF
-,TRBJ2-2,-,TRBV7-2,TGTGCCAGCAGCTTAGTCCTGGGGGAGCTGTTTTTT,CASSLVLGELFF
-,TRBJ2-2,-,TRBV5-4,TGTGCCAGCAGCCGAGGACAGACGAACACCGGGGAGCTGTTTTTT,CASSRGQTNTGELFF
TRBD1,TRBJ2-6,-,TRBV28,TGTGCCAGCAGTTTATTTGCCAGGGGGCCTGGGGCCAACGTCCTGACTTTC,CASSLFARGPGANVLTF
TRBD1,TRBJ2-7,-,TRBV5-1,TGCGCCAGCAGCTTGGCCGGGGACAGGGGGGCCTACGAGCAGTACTTC,CASSLAGDRGAYEQYF
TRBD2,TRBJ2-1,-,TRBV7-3,TGTGCCAGCAGCGAGGGACTAGCGGGAGGGCTTGAGCAGTTCTTC,CASSEGLAGGLEQFF
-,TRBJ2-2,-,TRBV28,TGTGCCAGCAGCCGGATGCGCGGGCTGTTTTTT,CASSRMRGLFF
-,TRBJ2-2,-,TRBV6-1,TGTGCCAGCAGCCCACAAAACACCGGGGAGCTGTTTTTT,CASSPQNTGELFF
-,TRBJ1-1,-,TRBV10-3,TGTGCCATCAGTGAAGAGTTGAGCACTGAAGCTTTCTTT,CAISEELSTEAFF
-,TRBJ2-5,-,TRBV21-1,TGTGCCAGCAGCAGGTCCCGGACAGGGCCCCCTTTACGCCAAGAGACCCAGTACTTC,CASSRSRTGPPLRQETQYF
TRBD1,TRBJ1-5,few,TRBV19,TGTGCCAGTAGTCCGGCAGGGGGTCCGAATCAGCCCCAGCATTTT,CASSPAGGPNQPQHF
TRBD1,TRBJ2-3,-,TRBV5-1,TGCGCCAGCAGCGAACCGGGACAGGGTTCGCAGTATTTT,CASSEPGQGSQYF
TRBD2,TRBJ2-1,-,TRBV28,TGTGCCAGCAGTTTATCCAGCGGGAGTAATGAGCAGTTCTTC,CASSLSSGSNEQFF
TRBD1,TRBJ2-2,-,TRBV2,TGTGCCAGCAAACAGGGGCTTAACGGGGAGCTGTTTTTT,CASKQGLNGELFF
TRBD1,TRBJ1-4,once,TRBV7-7,TGTGCCAGCAGTCCTCGGGACAGTTGTGAAAAACTGTTTTTT,CASSPRDSCEKLFF
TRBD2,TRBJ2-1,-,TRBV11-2,TGTGCCAGCAGCGGACGGACTAGCGGAGGCTACAATGAGCAGTTCTTC,CASSGRTSGGYNEQFF
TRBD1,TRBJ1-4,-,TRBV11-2,TGTGCCAGCAGCGCACGGGACAGGGAGGAAGAAAAACTGTTTTTT,CASSARDREEEKLFF
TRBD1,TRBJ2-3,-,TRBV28,TGTGCCAGCAATGCCGCCGGGACAGGCACAGATACGCAGTATTTT,CASNAAGTGTDTQYF
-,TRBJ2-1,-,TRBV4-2,TGTGCCAGCAGCCAAGATGGAGGGTCCAATGAGCAGTTCTTC,CASSQDGGSNEQFF
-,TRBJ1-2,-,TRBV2,TGTGCCAGCAGTGAGAGCCAGGGCGGCTACACCTTC,CASSESQGGYTF
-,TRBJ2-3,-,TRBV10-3,TGTGCCATCAGGGCAGAAACAGATACGCAGTATTTT,CAIRAETDTQYF
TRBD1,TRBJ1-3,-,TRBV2,TGTGCCAGCAGGGACAGGAACTTTGGAAACACCATATATTTT,CASRDRNFGNTIYF
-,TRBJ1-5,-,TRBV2,TGTGCCAGCAGTGAAGTACAGGCACCCCAGCCCCAGCATTTT,CASSEVQAPQPQHF
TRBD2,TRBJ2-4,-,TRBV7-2,TGTGCCAGCAGCACAGAGGCTAGCGGAAAAAACATTCAGTACTTC,CASSTEASGKNIQYF
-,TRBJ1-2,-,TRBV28,TGTGCCAGCAACCAGCCCGCGGGTGGCTACACCTTC,CASNQPAGGYTF
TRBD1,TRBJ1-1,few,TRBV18,TGTGCCAGCTCACCCCGTCGGAGGCAGGGGGCAAACACTGAAGCTTTCTTT,CASSPRRRQGANTEAFF
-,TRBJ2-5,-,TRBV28,TGTGCCAGCAGTTTACCGGGGGAGACCCAGTACTTC,CASSLPGETQYF
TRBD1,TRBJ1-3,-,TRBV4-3,TGCGCCAGCAGCCAAGCGAAAGGGGGCTACGGAAACACCATATATTTT,CASSQAKGGYGNTIYF
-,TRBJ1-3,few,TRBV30,TGTGCCTGGAGTGTACAATCTGGAAACACCATATATTTT,CAWSVQSGNTIYF
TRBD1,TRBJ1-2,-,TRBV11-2,TGTGCCAGCAGCTTAGGACAGGGTTACTATGGCTACACCTTC,CASSLGQGYYGYTF
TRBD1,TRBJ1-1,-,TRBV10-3,TGTGCCATCAGTGAAGGGGACAGGGGGAGGGCTGAAGCTTTCTTT,CAISEGDRGRAEAFF
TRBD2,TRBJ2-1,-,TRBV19,TGTGCCAGGGGGACTAGCGGGAGGTTCCGTCTGGATGAGCAGTTCTTC,CARGTSGRFRLDEQFF
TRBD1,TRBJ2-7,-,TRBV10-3,TGTGCCATCAGCCCCGGGACAGGGCCCACCGGGGAGCAGTACTTC,CAISPGTGPTGEQYF
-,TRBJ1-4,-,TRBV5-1,TGCGCCAGCAGCTTGGCCGGGGGATTGACTAATGAAAAACTGTTTTTT,CASSLAGGLTNEKLFF
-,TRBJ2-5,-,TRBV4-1,TGCGCCAGCAGCCAAGGGGGGGTTGGAGAGACCCAGTACTTC,CASSQGGVGETQYF